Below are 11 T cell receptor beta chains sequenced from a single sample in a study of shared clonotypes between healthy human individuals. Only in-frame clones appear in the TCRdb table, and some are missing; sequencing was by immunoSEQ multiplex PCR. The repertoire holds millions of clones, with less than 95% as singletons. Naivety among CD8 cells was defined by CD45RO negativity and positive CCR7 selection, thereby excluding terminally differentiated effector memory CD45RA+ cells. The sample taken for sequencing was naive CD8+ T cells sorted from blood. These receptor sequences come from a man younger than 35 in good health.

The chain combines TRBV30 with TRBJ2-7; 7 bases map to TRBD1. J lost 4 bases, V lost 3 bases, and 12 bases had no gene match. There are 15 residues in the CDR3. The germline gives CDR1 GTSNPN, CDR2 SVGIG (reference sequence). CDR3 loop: CAWSALRQGSYEQYF. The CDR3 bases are TGTGCCTGGAGCGCCCTAAGACAGGGTTCGTACGAGCAGTACTTC. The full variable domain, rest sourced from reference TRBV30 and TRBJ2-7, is SQTIHQWPATLVQPVGSPLSLECTVEGTSNPNLYWYRQAAGRGLQLLFYSVGIGQISSEVPQNLSASRPQDRQFILSSKKLLLSDSGFYLCAWSALRQGSYEQYFGPGTRLTVT.

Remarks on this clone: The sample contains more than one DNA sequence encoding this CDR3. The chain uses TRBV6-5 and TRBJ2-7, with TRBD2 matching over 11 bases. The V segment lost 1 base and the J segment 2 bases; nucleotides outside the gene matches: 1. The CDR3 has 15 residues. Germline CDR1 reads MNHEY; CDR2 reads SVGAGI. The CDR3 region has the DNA TGTGCCAGCAGTTACTTAGCGGGAGGGACCTACGAGCAGTACTTC. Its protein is CASSYLAGGTYEQYF.

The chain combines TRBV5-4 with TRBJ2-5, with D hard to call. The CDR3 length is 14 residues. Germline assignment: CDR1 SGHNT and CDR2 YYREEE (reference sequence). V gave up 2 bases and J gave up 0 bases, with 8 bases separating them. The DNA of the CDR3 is TGTGCCAGCAGCTTTAGGGCGGACCAAGAGACCCAGTACTTC. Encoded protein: CASSFRADQETQYF.

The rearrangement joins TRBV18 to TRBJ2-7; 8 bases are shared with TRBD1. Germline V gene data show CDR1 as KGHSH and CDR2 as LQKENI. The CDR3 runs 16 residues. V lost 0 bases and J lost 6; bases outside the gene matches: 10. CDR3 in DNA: TGTGCCAGCTCACCACCTCCCGGACAGGGTCAGGGCGAGCAGTACTTC. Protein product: CASSPPPGQGQGEQYF.

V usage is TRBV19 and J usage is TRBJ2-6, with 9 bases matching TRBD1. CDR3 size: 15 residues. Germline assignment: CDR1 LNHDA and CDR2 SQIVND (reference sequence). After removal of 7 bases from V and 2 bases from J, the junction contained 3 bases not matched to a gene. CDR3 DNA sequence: TGTGCCAGTATAGGGGACAGGGCTGGGGCCAACGTCCTGACTTTC. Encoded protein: CASIGDRAGANVLTF.

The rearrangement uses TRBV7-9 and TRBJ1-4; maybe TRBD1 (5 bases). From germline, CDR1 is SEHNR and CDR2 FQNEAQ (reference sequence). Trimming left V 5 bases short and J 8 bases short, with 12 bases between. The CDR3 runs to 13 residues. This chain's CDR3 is CASSPLGREKLFF. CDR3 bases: TGTGCCAGCAGCCCCTTGGGGCGGGAAAAACTGTTTTTT.

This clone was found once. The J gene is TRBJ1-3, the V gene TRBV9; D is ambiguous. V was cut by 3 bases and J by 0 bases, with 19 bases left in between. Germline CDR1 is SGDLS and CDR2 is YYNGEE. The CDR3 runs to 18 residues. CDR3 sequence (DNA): TGTGCCAGCAGCGCCTTAGATGGGCCTTCTACCTCTGGAAACACCATATATTTT. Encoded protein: CASSALDGPSTSGNTIYF. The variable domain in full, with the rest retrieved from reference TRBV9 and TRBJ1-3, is DSGVTQTPKHLITATGQRVTLRCSPRSGDLSVYWYQQSLDQGLQFLIQYYNGEERAKGNILERFSAQQFPDLHSELNLSSLELGDSALYFCASSALDGPSTSGNTIYFGEGSWLTVV.

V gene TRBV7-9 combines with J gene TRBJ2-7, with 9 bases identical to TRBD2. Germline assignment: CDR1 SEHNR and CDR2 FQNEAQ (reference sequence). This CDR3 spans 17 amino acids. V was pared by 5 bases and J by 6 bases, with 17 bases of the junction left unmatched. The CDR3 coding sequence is TGTGCCAGCAGCCCCCAGGTCAGCGGGGGGATCCTTGCCGAGCAGTACTTC. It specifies CASSPQVSGGILAEQYF.

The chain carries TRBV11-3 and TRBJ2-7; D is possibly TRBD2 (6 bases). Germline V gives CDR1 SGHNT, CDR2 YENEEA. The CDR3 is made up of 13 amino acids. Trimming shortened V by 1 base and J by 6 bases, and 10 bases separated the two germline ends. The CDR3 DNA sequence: TGTGCCAGCAGCTTAGCGGGAGCAGCCGAGCAGTACTTC. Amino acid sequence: CASSLAGAAEQYF. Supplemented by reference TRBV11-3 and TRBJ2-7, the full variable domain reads EAGVVQSPRYKIIEKKQPVAFWCNPISGHNTLYWYLQNLGQGPELLIRYENEEAVDDSQLPKDRFSAERLKGVDSTLKIQPAELGDSAVYLCASSLAGAAEQYFGPGTRLTVT.

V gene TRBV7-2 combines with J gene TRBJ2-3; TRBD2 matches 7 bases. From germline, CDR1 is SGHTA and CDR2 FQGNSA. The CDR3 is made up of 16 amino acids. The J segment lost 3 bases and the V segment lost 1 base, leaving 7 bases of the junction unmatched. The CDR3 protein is CASSLDPAGLTDTQYF. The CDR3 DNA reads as TGTGCCAGCAGCTTAGATCCAGCGGGATTGACAGATACGCAGTATTTT. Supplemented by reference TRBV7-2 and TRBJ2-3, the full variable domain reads GAGVSQSPSNKVTEKGKDVELRCDPISGHTALYWYRQSLGQGLEFLIYFQGNSAPDKSGLPSDRFSAERTGGSVSTLTIQRTQQEDSAVYLCASSLDPAGLTDTQYFGPGTRLTVL.

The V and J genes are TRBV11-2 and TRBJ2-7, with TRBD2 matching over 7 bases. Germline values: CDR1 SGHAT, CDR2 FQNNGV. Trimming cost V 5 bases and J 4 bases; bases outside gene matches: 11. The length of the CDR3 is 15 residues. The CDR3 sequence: CASSHGAGGMYEQYF. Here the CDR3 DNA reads TGTGCCAGCAGCCATGGGGCCGGGGGGATGTACGAGCAGTACTTC.